Listed here are 9 T cell receptor beta chains from one sample, sequenced in a study of T cell responses to AZD1222 COVID-19 vaccine. Sequencing used immunoSEQ multiplex PCR; TCRdb keeps in-frame clones, though not all of them. The data show more than 100,000 clones, about 90% seen once. Sequenced material: peripheral blood, taken on day 0 of AZD1222 vaccination. These receptors came from an adult in good health.

The chain employs TRBV5-1 and TRBJ2-2; D not resolved. The CDR3 has 13 amino acids. CDR1 and CDR2 (germline): SGHRS, YFSETQ. Trimming took off 2 bases at V and 4 bases at J, with 6 bases between the two ends. The CDR3 sequence is CASSLEPTGELFF. DNA for the CDR3: TGCGCCAGCAGCTTAGAACCCACCGGGGAGCTGTTTTTT.

This clone has a single count. CDR3 region: CASRRGDATNEKLFF. CDR3 DNA sequence: TGTGCCAGCCGACGAGGGGATGCAACTAATGAAAAACTGTTTTTT. The chain is built from TRBV6-5 and TRBJ1-4, with TRBD1 as a possible D gene (5 bases). The CDR3 spans 15 residues. Trimming left V 8 bases short and J 0 bases short, with 13 bases between. Germline loops: CDR1 MNHEY, CDR2 SVGAGI.

Only one count was recorded for this clone. The chain uses TRBV24-1 and TRBJ2-7, with 11 positions matching TRBD2. The germline V gene has CDR1 KGHDR and CDR2 SFDVKD. The CDR3 consists of 15 residues. V was pared by 3 bases and J by 6 bases, with 6 bases of the junction left unmatched. CDR3 sequence (DNA): TGTGCCACCAGTGATCCTAGCGGGAGGTCCGGCGAGCAGTACTTC. This translates into CATSDPSGRSGEQYF.

The sample holds a few counts of this clone. The J gene is TRBJ2-1, the V gene TRBV27; D is uncertain. This CDR3 comprises 13 residues. Germline lookup yields CDR1 MNHEY and CDR2 SMNVEV (reference sequence). Trimming pared 3 bases from V and 7 bases from J, leaving 10 bases between. The CDR3 nucleotides are TGTGCCAGCAGTTTTGGTTTCCCTAATGAGCAGTTCTTC. It specifies CASSFGFPNEQFF.

This sequence joins TRBV11-2 and TRBJ2-3; D perhaps matches TRBD1 (6 bases). The CDR3 is 13 amino acids. Trimming cost V 6 bases and J 6 bases, with 13 bases left between them. The germline CDR1 and CDR2 sequences are SGHAT and FQNNGV. Written as DNA, the CDR3 is TGTGCCAGCAGTGGGGGCCAAGCCGATACGCAGTATTTT. As protein: CASSGGQADTQYF.

This sequence joins TRBV27 and TRBJ2-1; 9 bases are a match to TRBD2. V lost 0 bases to trimming and J lost 7 bases; unmatched junction nucleotides: 10. Germline CDR1 and CDR2: MNHEY and SMNVEV (reference sequence). The CDR3 has 17 residues. The chain's CDR3 is CASSLSPATSGGNEQFF. The DNA of the CDR3 is TGTGCCAGCAGTTTATCCCCCGCGACTAGCGGTGGGAATGAGCAGTTCTTC.

CDR3 in DNA: TGTGCCAGCTCACAAGCTGCGAACACTGAAGCTTTCTTT. It is translated as CASSQAANTEAFF. The chain employs TRBV18 and TRBJ1-1; D remains unclear. Germline V gene data show CDR1 as KGHSH and CDR2 as LQKENI. The ends were cut back, 4 bases at V and 1 base at J, with 7 bases in the middle. The length of the CDR3 is 13 residues.

The V gene is TRBV6-2 or TRBV6-3, the J gene TRBJ1-2, with D possibly TRBD1 on 5 matching bases. The CDR3 has 12 amino acids. V lost 5 bases and J 8 bases, leaving 12 bases between the germline ends. CDR1 is MNHEY, CDR2 SVGEGT, per germline. Written as DNA, the CDR3 is TGTGCCAGCAGTCGCGGACAACGAGGCTACACCTTC. This sequence encodes CASSRGQRGYTF.

This chain uses TRBV7-2 with TRBJ1-2; 9 bases fit TRBD1. Germline V gives CDR1 SGHTA, CDR2 FQGNSA. V gave up 3 bases and J gave up 7 bases; unmatched junction bases: 3. CDR3 length: 13 residues. CDR3 residues: CASSLGQGFGYTF. As DNA, the CDR3 is TGTGCCAGCAGCTTGGGACAGGGCTTTGGCTACACCTTC.